This paragraph covers one T cell receptor beta chain sequence. The antigen is unknown. This record belongs to a study of cytomegalovirus exposure and HLA in healthy donors. PCR involved 60 Vbeta and 13 Jbeta primers. The assay was immunoSEQ multiplex PCR, and TCRdb's table has in-frame clones only and misses some. The sample records about 130,000 clones, roughly four fifths being singletons. The CDR3 runs to 15 residues. Germline V CDR1 and CDR2: MNHEY, SVGAGI. Trimming removed 5 bases from V and 2 bases from J; junction bases left unmatched: 7. Study-wide findings and caveats: Data from an earlier analysis indicated that most TCR beta V segments were productive either about 87% or about 30% of the time. Most TCR sequences were seen very rarely across donors, but some public TCRs occurred in many. Across donors, presence/absence analyses took sequencing depth to be roughly uniform.

Source material: PBMCs. This receptor was obtained from a woman aged 40 to 55 in good health and CMV-seropositive. The genes are TRBV6-5 and TRBJ2-7, with 9 bases matching TRBD1. The CDR3 spells CASSKTGTGTYEQYF. CDR3 DNA sequence: TGTGCCAGCAGTAAAACCGGGACAGGGACCTACGAGCAGTACTTC.